This T cell receptor beta chain originates from a study of cytomegalovirus exposure and HLA in healthy donors (dated by TCRdb to 2016 to 2017). With regard to the full study: According to an earlier analysis of 450 to 650 of the donors, about 180 million T cells yielded 90 million to 140 million unique TCR beta sequences and approximately 280 Gb of sequence data. About 280 gigabases of sequencing data and around 85 million unique TCR sequences made up an early release that covered about 640 HLA-typed donors. Among the roughly 400 genotyped donors, approximately 77% belonged to the genetic ancestry cluster associated with self-reported Caucasian donors. The study aimed to test whether signatures of past pathogen exposure could be identified by cataloging public T cell receptors. Using immunosequencing, the study profiled T cell repertoires from around 670 subjects and related those repertoires to cytomegalovirus serostatus. A separate validation cohort of over a hundred different subjects was used in addition to the roughly 700-subject first cohort. High-throughput TCR immunosequencing, statistical association of individual TCRs with disease status, and machine learning were combined to predict cytomegalovirus infection status. In a later analysis, previously published TCR beta repertoires from 600 to 850 donors were re-analyzed and high-resolution HLA genotyping was added so that TCR occurrence patterns could be studied. Rather than drawing on any new phenotypic data, the later analysis identified candidate immune exposures from TCR beta sequences and the way those sequences occurred across donors. In an earlier analysis of 587 of the donors, high-throughput TCR beta sequencing was used to judge whether each TCR beta V gene segment behaved as functional or pseudogenic. Alongside the repertoire data, information on donor age, sex, ethnicity and CMV serostatus was compiled. Genome-wide SNP genotypes for about 60% of the roughly 700 donors were used in a later genetic analysis, which treated that subset as a discovery cohort. Every repertoire in the discovery cohort had been generated on one and the same sequencing platform. Class I and class II HLA loci were covered by the typing at four-digit resolution. The number of typed donors differed by locus: about 629-640 for A, B, C, DRB1 and DQB1; approximately 540 for DQA1; some 610 for DPA1; and about 470 for DPB1. Because of strong linkage in the cohort, 4 to 6 DR-DQ haplotypes were treated as single units for association and clustering. Across some 400 genotyped donors of the cohort, an average of roughly 250,000 unique TCR beta nucleotide sequences per donor were sequenced, and about a sixth of those sequences were non-productive. Study-wide findings and limitations: Several of the top co-occurrence clusters appeared to be linked to parvovirus B19, influenza, CMV and Epstein-Barr virus, according to a later analysis. Broadly in line with IMGT annotations, most TCR beta V segments showed up in productive rearrangements about 87% or about 30% of the time in an earlier analysis of a few hundred of the donors. An association between a missense DCLRE1C variant and V-gene and J-gene trimming of TCR beta chains was found in a later genetic analysis and replicated in an independent cohort. The authors suggested that the approach could potentially be generalized to other disease states and immunological phenotypes. In the study, approximately 150 TCR beta chains were listed as associated with cytomegalovirus. Across donors, most TCR sequences were observed very rarely, whereas some public TCRs were present in many individuals. Assigning TCR associations to individual alleles was difficult when HLA alleles, especially DR and DQ, strongly co-occurred. Approximately 18 rarely observed V segments, including chromosome 9 orphons, were excluded from the earlier analysis of a few hundred of the donors because counts were too low. HLA typing was unavailable for some donors at each locus, so association tests used only the typed subset. A later analysis found that most CMV-associated TCR beta chains appeared HLA-restricted, with HLA associations seemingly driven largely by CMV exposure. In vitro tests confirmed that three of the cytomegalovirus-associated TCR beta chains recognize cytomegalovirus antigens. The cohort was sequenced for TCR beta chains only, and without alpha or paired-chain data the features that could be detected were limited. According to a later genetic analysis, donors in an Asian-associated ancestry cluster had fewer N-insertions in productive TCRs than the approximately 710-donor mean. A later analysis associated about 17,000 TCR beta sequences with specific HLA alleles at a false discovery rate of 0.05. Cytomegalovirus status was reported to be diagnosed by the classifier with high specificity and sensitivity in both the original and validation cohorts. According to a later analysis, TCR association rates differed among HLA loci, with DRB1 alleles showing the most associated TCRs and HLA-C alleles showing the fewest. The sequencing pipeline was judged likely to have produced a cluster of highly shared sequence variants as a technical artifact. Sequencing depth was assumed to be roughly uniform across donors in the presence/absence analyses, though that assumption may not hold. In a later analysis, HLA-associated TCR beta chains were found to be more clonally expanded and to have lower generation probabilities than equally common non-associated chains. Linkage disequilibrium might explain the correlated functional status among segregating V segments, but an unknown experimental factor could not be excluded. A further reported finding was that TCR beta sequences accurately predicted the HLA-A and HLA-B alleles for most subjects in the first cohort. For the cohort, immune exposure information was limited to CMV serostatus.

To prepare the library, the immunoSEQ multiplex PCR assay was applied. For the multiplex PCR, a mixture combining 60 forward primers for TCR Vbeta segments and 13 reverse primers for TCR Jbeta segments was used. Amplification of the CDR3 region of rearranged TCR beta genes was performed with a multiplex PCR assay on genomic DNA. The amplified TCR beta libraries were sequenced on the Illumina HiSeq System as 87-base-pair reads. Per the source publication's procedure: Across the 700 or so repertoires, a later analysis counted some 81 million unique TCR beta chains, about 10 million of which were shared by at least two donors. A nearest-neighbor algorithm error-corrected the raw reads and collapsed the reads into unique sequences, merging closely related sequences to remove PCR and sequencing errors. CDR3 sequences were aligned to IMGT reference sequences to assign V, D and J gene segments. For a sequence to be retained, a match of at least six nucleotides was required to both a V gene segment and a J gene segment. Rearrangements were called productive when the CDR3 lacked stop codons and stayed in frame with V and J; all others were non-productive. CDR3 was defined according to IMGT convention as the region running from the second conserved V-encoded cysteine to the conserved J-encoded phenylalanine. The earlier analysis of about 570 of the donors excluded any sequence lacking an unambiguous match to a single V gene segment. An earlier analysis of approximately 590 of the donors classified V segments as functional when productive rearrangements were above 56.7% and as segregating when the standard deviation between donors was above 5%. A statistical classification framework was built for diagnosing cytomegalovirus status from the catalog of TCR beta chain sequences. V and J gene assignment, in a later analysis, came from comparing TCR nucleotide sequences with IMGT/GENE-DB human TR gene sequences. A later analysis assigned CDR3 sequences and most-parsimonious VDJ recombination scenarios with the TCRdist pipeline. A later analysis defined each TCR beta chain by its CDR3 amino acid sequence plus V-gene family, and excluded reads lacking a unique V-gene family. A later analysis removed nearly 600 highly shared, low-generation-probability nucleotide sequences to deal with suspected cross-contamination and a sequencing artifact. A later analysis calculated a clonal expansion index for each public chain from normalized within-repertoire ranks of inferred template counts. In a later analysis, generation probabilities were computed using a VDJ recombination model fitted to out-of-frame rearrangements, and the results were checked against IGoR. In a later analysis, hypergeometric tests were used to score TCR-TCR, TCR-HLA and TCR-CMV co-occurrence, with a repertoire-size bias correction applied to TCR pairs. A later analysis estimated false discovery rates by permuting HLA or CMV assignments 20 times. In a later analysis, co-occurring TCRs were grouped using DBSCAN, and TCRdist sequence similarity was added for clustering within HLA-allele-positive subsets. Repertoires with fewer than 30,000 or more than 120,000 public chains, plus five repertoires with anomalous nucleotide sharing, were excluded from co-occurrence clustering. The table comes from immuneACCESS by way of TCRdb, which keeps in-frame sequences with V and J called. Part of the clones is missing from these tables; in studies checked, under half for an unresolved V gene and the rest for unknown reasons. The V and J calls and clone size are taken from that table; D and trimming were inferred from the DNA. The sample table shows under 150,000 clones, and 70% to 80% are seen once. Of the sample, about 3.4% falls within the top ten clones.

On this clone: What this receptor recognizes is not known. It has no much larger one-base neighbor in the sample; base qualities were not kept. Other DNA sequences in the sample encode the same CDR3.

The cohort comprised around 690 healthy bone marrow donors. All cohort members were sampled while nominally healthy, although unrecorded immune exposures were likely present. The donor tested CMV seronegative, placing the donor among the 352 seronegative members of the cohort. A peripheral blood sample was collected from each donor, and TCR beta sequencing was performed on peripheral blood mononuclear cells. The Qiagen DNeasy Blood Extraction Kit was used to extract genomic DNA from the blood cell samples. This TCR came from a man aged 25 to 40 in good health and CMV-seronegative. The sample consisted of PBMCs.

CDR3 sequence: CASSQGQDYEQYF. The nucleotides read TGTGCCAGCTCACAAGGACAGGACTACGAGCAGTACTTC. The V gene is TRBV18 and the J gene is TRBJ2-7; TRBD1 agrees with 7 junctional bases. Taken from the germline V gene, the CDR1 and CDR2 loops are KGHSH and LQKENI. V and J are trimmed by 4 bases and 3 bases, and the gene matches miss 3 bases of the junction. The CDR3, from cysteine to phenylalanine, totals 13 residues. Only CDR3 DNA remains: 39 bases, in frame from the first base.